One and the same sample provided the 29 T cell receptor beta chains below, sequenced in a study of blood T cells in healthy people across ages. The second PCR ran roughly 7 to 12 cycles with a sample-barcoded 5' primer and J-beta primers. TCRdb itself ran the 5' RACE reads through MiXCR, one entry per CDR3 protein. The table includes 700,000 to 1,000,000 distinct CDR3 sequences, 40% to 50% detected once. The sample taken for sequencing was blood. All receptors come from a man in his fifties or sixties in good health.

This clonotype was seen once. The chain uses TRBV4-3 and TRBJ2-3; D call uncertain. CDR3 size: 16 residues. Trimming shortened V by 0 bases and J by 0 bases, and 10 bases separated the two germline ends. Germline-derived CDR1 and CDR2 are LGHNA and YSLEER. CDR3 amino acids: CASSQEINLSTDTQYF. The CDR3 nucleotides read TGCGCCAGCAGCCAAGAGATTAATCTTAGCACAGATACGCAGTATTTT.

This clonotype occurred a few times. The V call is TRBV29-1, the J call TRBJ2-7, with a weak D call TRBD2 (5 bases). The CDR3 is made up of 15 amino acids. Looked up from germline, CDR1 is SQVTM and CDR2 is ANQGSEA. Trimming took 5 bases from V and 2 from J, leaving 19 bases between them. The CDR3 region is CSVISKGVEAYEQYF. For the CDR3, the DNA is TGCAGCGTTATTAGTAAGGGTGTGGAGGCCTACGAGCAGTACTTC.

The V and J genes are TRBV30 and TRBJ1-2; TRBD1 is a possible D gene (6 bases). The V gene lost 2 bases and the J gene lost 1 base, with 17 bases spanning the gap. The CDR3 length is 16 residues. Germline-derived CDR1 and CDR2 are GTSNPN and SVGIG (reference sequence). CDR3 protein: CAWSTRGSEVNYGYTF. The CDR3 coding sequence is TGTGCCTGGAGTACCAGGGGAAGTGAGGTTAACTATGGCTACACCTTC.

This clonotype was counted once. This CDR3 is CASRDVGGPRETQYF. The CDR3 region has the DNA TGTGCCAGCAGGGATGTGGGGGGGCCCCGAGAGACCCAGTACTTC. V and J are TRBV27 and TRBJ2-5, with D perhaps TRBD2 (7 bases). V lost 6 bases and J 4 bases, leaving 18 bases between the germline ends. Per germline, CDR1 MNHEY and CDR2 SMNVEV (reference sequence). The CDR3 has 15 amino acids.

There are a few counts of this clonotype. The V gene is TRBV9, the J gene TRBJ2-7; D is unclear. Germline CDR1 SGDLS, CDR2 YYNGEE. V was trimmed by 0 bases and J by 4 bases, leaving 11 bases between them. This CDR3 is 14 amino acids long. CDR3 loop: CASSVDGSGYEQYF. For the CDR3, the DNA is TGTGCCAGCAGCGTAGATGGGTCGGGTTACGAGCAGTACTTC.

The chain combines TRBV18 with TRBJ2-2, with D possibly matching TRBD1 (6 bases). The CDR3 consists of 13 residues. Germline V gene lookup returns CDR1 KGHSH and CDR2 LQKENI. Trimming shortened V by 3 bases and J by 5 bases, and 7 bases separated the two germline ends. The CDR3 loop is CASSPTGTGELFF. CDR3 nucleotides: TGTGCCAGCTCACCCACAGGGACCGGGGAGCTGTTTTTT.

This clonotype appeared a single time. This chain connects TRBV7-8 to TRBJ2-7; 9 nucleotides match TRBD1. Trimming removed 5 bases from V and 4 bases from J; junction bases left unmatched: 12. The CDR3 covers 16 residues. The V gene's germline CDR1 is SGHVS and CDR2 FQNEAQ. CDR3 amino acids: CASSPNTETGGYEQYF. The CDR3 DNA follows: TGTGCCAGCAGCCCCAATACCGAGACAGGGGGTTACGAGCAGTACTTC.

This clonotype has just a few counts. CDR3 sequence reads: CASTTFRGRETQYF. The DNA of the CDR3 is TGTGCCAGCACCACATTTAGGGGCAGGGAGACCCAGTACTTC. The chain combines TRBV28 with TRBJ2-5; the D gene is possibly TRBD1 (5 bases). The V end lost 7 bases, the J end lost 5 bases, and 17 bases lay between the germline ends. This CDR3 is 14 amino acids long. In germline, CDR1 is MDHEN, CDR2 SYDVKM. The whole variable domain, filled in from reference TRBV28 and TRBJ2-5, reads DVKVTQSSRYLVKRTGEKVFLECVQDMDHENMFWYRQDPGLGLRLIYFSYDVKMKEKGDIPEGYSVSREKKERFSLILESASTNQTSMYLCASTTFRGRETQYFGPGTRLLVL.

This clonotype was detected many times. The rearrangement joins TRBV29-1 to TRBJ2-5, with a tentative D call TRBD2 (6 bases). Deletions cut 8 bases from V and 5 bases from J, with 15 bases between. This CDR3 is 12 amino acids long. In germline, CDR1 is SQVTM, CDR2 ANQGSEA. CDR3 nucleotides: TGCAGCTTCACTGGCGGGGAGGAGACCCAGTACTTC. It codes for CSFTGGEETQYF.

This chain links TRBV28 with TRBJ2-1, with a weak D call TRBD2 (7 bases). Germline loops: CDR1 MDHEN, CDR2 SYDVKM. The V end was cut by 4 bases, the J end by 7 bases, with 17 bases between. The length of the CDR3 is 15 residues. CDR3 region: CASSSVAGALNEQFF. CDR3 in DNA: TGTGCCAGCAGTTCCGTGGCGGGGGCTTTGAATGAGCAGTTCTTC.

This chain links TRBV2 with TRBJ2-3, with TRBD2 identical over 10 bases. Germline V lookup: CDR1 SNHLY, CDR2 FYNNEI. V was clipped by 7 bases and J by 8 bases; unmatched bases: 0. The CDR3 loop spans 11 amino acids. The CDR3 loop reads CASTSGSTQYF. The CDR3 DNA follows: TGTGCCAGCACTAGCGGGAGTACGCAGTATTTT.

This clonotype showed up just a few times. This chain links TRBV6-5 with TRBJ1-4, with D perhaps matching TRBD1 (6 bases). Germline assignment: CDR1 MNHEY and CDR2 SVGAGI. Trimming removed 2 bases at V and 4 bases at J, with 14 bases between. The CDR3 extends over 16 amino acids. DNA for the CDR3: TGTGCCAGCAGTTACACCGGGACATCGGTTAATGAAAAACTGTTTTTT. Residues: CASSYTGTSVNEKLFF.

In its sample, this clonotype was seen many times. The chain uses TRBV12-3 or TRBV12-4 and TRBJ2-7; the D gene is possibly TRBD2 (5 bases). The CDR3 has 12 amino acids. The V gene lost 5 bases and the J gene lost 4 bases, with 9 bases spanning the gap. This chain's CDR3 is CASSPGWYEQYF. CDR3 DNA sequence: TGTGCCAGCAGTCCGGGATGGTACGAGCAGTACTTC.

The rearrangement links TRBV2 to TRBJ2-1; TRBD1 aligns across 9 bases. The germline V gene encodes CDR1 SNHLY and CDR2 FYNNEI. The J segment lost 2 bases and the V segment lost 7 bases, leaving 6 bases of the junction unmatched. CDR3 size: 15 residues. DNA for the CDR3: TGTGCCAGCACCGTTACAGGGGGCGCCTACAATGAGCAGTTCTTC. Translating it yields CASTVTGGAYNEQFF.

At least ten counts were recorded for this clonotype. V is TRBV6-6 and J is TRBJ1-6; TRBD1 matches at 9 bases. V lost 5 bases, J lost 10 bases, and 6 bases stayed unmatched. The germline gives CDR1 MNHNY, CDR2 SVGAGI (reference sequence). CDR3 length equals 14 residues. The CDR3 bases are TGTGCCAGCAGTACGGGACAGGGCGAATCACCCCTCCACTTT. Protein product: CASSTGQGESPLHF.

The gene calls are TRBV7-2 and TRBJ1-2; TRBD1 aligns across 7 bases. The CDR3 is made up of 15 amino acids. Germline loops: CDR1 SGHTA, CDR2 FQGNSA. J gave up 4 bases and V 6 bases, and 11 bases lay outside the gene matches. The CDR3 bases are TGTGCCAGCAGATCGAACCCGGGACAGACCTATGGCTACACCTTC. It is translated as CASRSNPGQTYGYTF.

This clonotype has just a few counts. J is TRBJ2-7 and V is TRBV5-1; the D gene is possibly TRBD1 (6 bases). The CDR3 length is 16 residues. Trimming pared 4 bases from V and 3 bases from J, leaving 20 bases between. Germline V gene sequence: CDR1 SGHRS, CDR2 YFSETQ. The CDR3 reads CASSSRQDSGLYEQYF. Here the CDR3 DNA reads TGCGCCAGCAGCAGCAGACAGGACTCTGGCCTCTACGAGCAGTACTTC.

The chain has TRBV9 and TRBJ1-2, with D possibly matching TRBD1 (6 bases). V shed 3 bases and J shed 4 bases, with 13 bases lying between them. Germline values: CDR1 SGDLS, CDR2 YYNGEE. The CDR3 length is 14 residues. The chain's CDR3 is CASSAYDRPYGYTF. CDR3 sequence (DNA): TGTGCCAGCAGCGCATACGACAGGCCCTATGGCTACACCTTC.

The V and J genes are TRBV20-1 and TRBJ1-5; D possibly corresponds to TRBD1 (5 bases). The CDR3 totals 12 residues. Germline V gene data show CDR1 as DFQATT and CDR2 as SNEGSKA (reference sequence). Deletions cut 6 bases from V and 4 bases from J, with 10 bases between. CDR3 nucleotides: TGCAGTGCCCGGGACTGGAATCAGCCCCAGCATTTT. It yields the protein CSARDWNQPQHF.

The chain combines TRBV7-9 with TRBJ2-1, with D maybe TRBD1 (5 bases). Germline V gene sequence: CDR1 SEHNR, CDR2 FQNEAQ (reference sequence). The CDR3 runs 19 residues. V was trimmed by 3 bases and J by 2 bases, leaving 23 bases between them. Written as DNA, the CDR3 is TGTGCCAGCAGCTTCCCATCCAGGGCCCGCGGTTTACCCTACAATGAGCAGTTCTTC. Translating gives CASSFPSRARGLPYNEQFF.

This chain links TRBV7-9 with TRBJ2-5, with TRBD2 matching over 10 bases. CDR3 length: 16 residues. The germline gives CDR1 SEHNR, CDR2 FQNEAQ (reference sequence). With V trimmed by 5 bases and J by 2 bases, 8 bases remained unmatched. Here the CDR3 DNA reads TGTGCCAGCAGCGTTATAGCGGGGGGCATACAAGAGACCCAGTACTTC. Its protein is CASSVIAGGIQETQYF.

The chain uses TRBV7-9 and TRBJ1-4, with 7 bases identical to TRBD1. The CDR3 loop spans 15 amino acids. V shed 5 bases and J 5 bases; nucleotides not matched to a gene: 8. Germline-derived CDR1 and CDR2 are SEHNR and FQNEAQ (reference sequence). The CDR3 nucleotides are TGTGCCAGCAGCCCTCGCGGGGACAGAAATGAAAAACTGTTTTTT. The encoded protein is CASSPRGDRNEKLFF.

A note on this clonotype: A single base separates this from a much larger clone, so it may be a read error. The chain employs TRBV27 and TRBJ1-5, with TRBD1 identical over 9 bases. The CDR3 is 15 amino acids. Germline-derived CDR1 and CDR2 are MNHEY and SMNVEV (reference sequence). The CDR3 coding sequence is TGTACCAGCAGTTCACAGGGGGCTGGAAATCAGCCCCAGCATTTT. Its translation is CTSSSQGAGNQPQHF.

This clonotype showed up just a few times. The chain joins TRBV7-9 to TRBJ1-1; maybe TRBD1 (5 bases). CDR3 size: 13 residues. Trimming stripped 8 bases from V and 6 bases from J, with 16 bases between. The germline V gene has CDR1 SEHNR and CDR2 FQNEAQ (reference sequence). The CDR3 spells CASVQGREAEAFF. CDR3 DNA: TGTGCCAGCGTCCAGGGCAGGGAGGCTGAAGCTTTCTTT.

The gene calls are TRBV20-1 and TRBJ1-2; D is possibly TRBD1 (5 bases). The CDR3 totals 16 residues. V lost 0 bases and J 3 bases, leaving 17 bases between the germline ends. CDR1 and CDR2 (germline): DFQATT, SNEGSKA (reference sequence). This chain's CDR3 is CSARDLMRGSYYGYTF. The CDR3 DNA sequence: TGCAGTGCTAGAGATCTAATGAGGGGATCTTACTATGGCTACACCTTC.

This clonotype was detected only a few times. The chain employs TRBV7-2 and TRBJ2-1, with D tentatively TRBD1 (6 bases). Germline values: CDR1 SGHTA, CDR2 FQGNSA. V lost 4 bases, J lost 2 bases, and 12 bases lay in between. The CDR3 length is 15 residues. In DNA, the CDR3 is TGTGCCAGCAGCTACGACAGGCAGGCCTACAATGAGCAGTTCTTC. This gives the protein CASSYDRQAYNEQFF.

This clonotype occurred once. The V gene is TRBV7-9, the J gene TRBJ1-2; D uncertain. Germline lookup yields CDR1 SEHNR and CDR2 FQNEAQ (reference sequence). Trimming pared 7 bases from V and 7 bases from J, leaving 22 bases between. The CDR3 length is 15 residues. CDR3: CASTSPADEAGGYTF. The CDR3 nucleotides read TGTGCCAGCACTTCCCCTGCGGACGAAGCAGGTGGCTACACCTTC.

As to this clonotype: This clone may be a read error of a much larger clone one base away. This chain joins TRBV15 and TRBJ2-1, with a tentative D call TRBD2 (6 bases). CDR3 size: 16 residues. Germline values: CDR1 LNHNV, CDR2 YYDKDF (reference sequence). This CDR3 is CATSRDVVSWSGERFF. The CDR3 DNA reads as TGTGCCACCAGCAGAGATGTAGTATCTTGGTCGGGAGAGCGGTTCTTC.

This clonotype was seen a few times. J is TRBJ2-7 and V is TRBV27; 10 positions agree with TRBD1. The CDR3 runs 14 residues. Per the germline V gene, CDR1 is MNHEY and CDR2 is SMNVEV (reference sequence). The V segment lost 6 bases and the J segment 3 bases; nucleotides outside the gene matches: 5. The CDR3 DNA is TGTGCCAGCAGAACCGGGACAGGGGTCTACGAGCAGTACTTC. Its protein product is CASRTGTGVYEQYF.